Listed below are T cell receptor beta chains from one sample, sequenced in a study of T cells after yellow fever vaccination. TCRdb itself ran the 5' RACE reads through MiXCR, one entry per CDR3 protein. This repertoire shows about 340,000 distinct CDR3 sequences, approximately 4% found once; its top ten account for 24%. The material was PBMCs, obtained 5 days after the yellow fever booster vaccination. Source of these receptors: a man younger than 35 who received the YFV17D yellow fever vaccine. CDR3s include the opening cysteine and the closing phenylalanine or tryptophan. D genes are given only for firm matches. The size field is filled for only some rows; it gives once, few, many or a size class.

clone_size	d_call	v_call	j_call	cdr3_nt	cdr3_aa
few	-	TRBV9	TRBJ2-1	TGTGCCAGCAGCGTAGCCGGTAGTTCTCCCTACAATGAGCAGTTCTTC	CASSVAGSSPYNEQFF
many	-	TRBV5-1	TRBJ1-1	TGCGCCAGCAGCTTGAACTGGGGGAACACTGAAGCTTTCTTT	CASSLNWGNTEAFF
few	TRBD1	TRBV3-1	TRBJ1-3	TGTGCCAGCAGCCGCCTACAGGGGGCCCCCGGAAACACCATATATTTT	CASSRLQGAPGNTIYF
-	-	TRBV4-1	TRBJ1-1	TGCGCCAGCAGCCAAGCCGGACAGATCACTGAAGCTTTCTTT	CASSQAGQITEAFF
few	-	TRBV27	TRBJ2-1	TGTGCCAGCAGTTTTACTCCCGGGCCCGCCTACAATGAGCAGTTCTTC	CASSFTPGPAYNEQFF
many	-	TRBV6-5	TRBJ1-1	TGTGCCAGCAGTACACTCTATGAAGCTTTCTTT	CASSTLYEAFF
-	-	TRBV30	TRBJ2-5	TGTGCCTGGACGGGCGGGGACCAAGAGACCCAGTACTTC	CAWTGGDQETQYF
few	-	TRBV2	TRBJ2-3	TGTGCCAGCTTCCAGGGGCCAGATACGCAGTATTTT	CASFQGPDTQYF
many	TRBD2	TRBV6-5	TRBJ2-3	TGTGCCAGCAGTGGAAGCGGGGCTAGCACAGATACGCAGTATTTT	CASSGSGASTDTQYF
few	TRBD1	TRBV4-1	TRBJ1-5	TGCGCCAGCAGCCGTCTACCCAGCGGGACAGGGTACAATCAGCCCCAGCATTTT	CASSRLPSGTGYNQPQHF
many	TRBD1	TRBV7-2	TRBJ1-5	TGTGCCAGCAGCTTACCAACGACAGGGGGCTTGGGGCAGCCCCAGCATTTT	CASSLPTTGGLGQPQHF
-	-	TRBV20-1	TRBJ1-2	TGCAGTGCTAGGGCAGTTGGAGGGAACAGCTATGGCTACACCTTC	CSARAVGGNSYGYTF
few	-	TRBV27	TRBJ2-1	TGTGCCAGCAGTTTATCTAGCGTGTATGAGCAGTTCTTC	CASSLSSVYEQFF
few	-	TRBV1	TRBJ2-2	TGCACCAGCAGCCAAGATTCAAACCGGCAAAACACCGGGGAGCTGTTTTTT	CTSSQDSNRQNTGELFF
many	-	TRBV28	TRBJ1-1	TGTGCCAGCAGTACCCAGGGGCTCTTCCTCGAAGCTTTCTTT	CASSTQGLFLEAFF
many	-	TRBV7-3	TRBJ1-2	TGTGCCAGCAGCTTAATGATGGGGGGCGGCTACACCTTC	CASSLMMGGGYTF
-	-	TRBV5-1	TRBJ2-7	TGCGCCAGCAGTGTGGGCCCCTCTTCCTACGAGCAGTACTTC	CASSVGPSSYEQYF
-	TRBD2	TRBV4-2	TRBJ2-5	TGTGCCAGCGGGGAGCCCAGCGGGGGGGATGAGACCCAGTACTTC	CASGEPSGGDETQYF
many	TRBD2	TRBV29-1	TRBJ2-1	TGCAGCGTTGAAACTAGCGGCCCCAATGAGCAGTTCTTC	CSVETSGPNEQFF
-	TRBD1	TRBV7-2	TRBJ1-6	TGTGCCAGCAGCCCCATGACAGGGTTCGATTCACCCCTCCACTTT	CASSPMTGFDSPLHF
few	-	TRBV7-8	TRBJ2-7	TGTGCCAGCAGTCACGCCGCATCCTACGAGCAGTACTTC	CASSHAASYEQYF
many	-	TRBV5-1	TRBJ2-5	TGCGCCAGCAGCTTGGATCCAGGGGAAAGGGACTTC	CASSLDPGERDF
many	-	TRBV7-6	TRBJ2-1	TGTGCCAGCAGCTTAGAGGATGGCAGGGGACATGAGCAGTTCTTC	CASSLEDGRGHEQFF
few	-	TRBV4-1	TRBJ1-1	TGCGCCAGCACCCAGCCTCAGGGGAACACTGAAGCTTTCTTT	CASTQPQGNTEAFF
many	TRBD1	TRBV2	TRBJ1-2	TGTGCCAGCAGTGAACCTGCGGGACAGCATAACTATGGCTACACCTTC	CASSEPAGQHNYGYTF
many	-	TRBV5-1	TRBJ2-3	TGTGCCAGCAGCTTAGGGGACAGCACAGATACGCAGTATTTT	CASSLGDSTDTQYF
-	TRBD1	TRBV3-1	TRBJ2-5	TGTGCCAGCAGCCTACAGACAGGGATCCAAGAGACCCAGTACTTC	CASSLQTGIQETQYF
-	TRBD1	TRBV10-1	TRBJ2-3	TGCGCCAGCAAAGGACAGGGGTCAGATACGCAGTATTTT	CASKGQGSDTQYF
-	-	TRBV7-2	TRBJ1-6	TGTGCCAGCAGCTTATTGGGGGCCTATAATTCACCCCTCCACTTT	CASSLLGAYNSPLHF
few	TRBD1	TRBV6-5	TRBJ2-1	TGTGCCAGCAACACAGGGGGCTCCTACAATGAGCAGTTCTTC	CASNTGGSYNEQFF
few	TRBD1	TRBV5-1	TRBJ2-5	TGCGCCAGCAGCTTCGGCAGGGGGCGAGAGACCCAGTACTTC	CASSFGRGRETQYF
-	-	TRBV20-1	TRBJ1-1	TGCAGTGCTAGAGATGTCTTTCTGGCCACTGAAGCTTTCTTT	CSARDVFLATEAFF
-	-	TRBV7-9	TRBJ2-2	TGTGCCAGCAGCTTAGTTGGTTCGGATCAAACCGGGGAGCTGTTTTTT	CASSLVGSDQTGELFF